Presented here are 5 T cell receptor beta chains from one specimen sequenced in a study of cytomegalovirus exposure and HLA in healthy donors. Profiled with immunoSEQ multiplex PCR; TCRdb holds only in-frame clones, not every one. Of roughly 60,000 clones in the sample, 91% were seen once. The sequenced sample consisted of PBMCs. These receptors were taken from a woman between 25 and 40 years old in good health and CMV-seronegative.

This chain connects TRBV9 to TRBJ1-2, with D possibly being TRBD1 (5 bases). The CDR3 has 16 amino acids. In germline, CDR1 is SGDLS, CDR2 YYNGEE. Trimming took 3 bases from V and 9 from J, leaving 24 bases between them. The DNA for the CDR3 is TGTGCCAGCAGCGCCGGTTCCGGGCCCCGAAGGGGTAGCTACACCTTC. It yields the protein CASSAGSGPRRGSYTF.

The chain has TRBV9 and TRBJ2-3; no clear D gene. Trimming shortened V by 7 bases and J by 1 base, and 10 bases separated the two germline ends. Germline assignment: CDR1 SGDLS and CDR2 YYNGEE. This CDR3 region has 13 residues. The CDR3 nucleotides are TGTGCCAGCTCTCGCGCTGGCACAGATACGCAGTATTTT. Protein sequence: CASSRAGTDTQYF. Looking up the rest from reference TRBV9 and TRBJ2-3 gives the full variable domain: DSGVTQTPKHLITATGQRVTLRCSPRSGDLSVYWYQQSLDQGLQFLIQYYNGEERAKGNILERFSAQQFPDLHSELNLSSLELGDSALYFCASSRAGTDTQYFGPGTRLTVL.

V gene TRBV7-3 combines with J gene TRBJ2-3, with TRBD2 identical over 10 bases. Germline trimming cut 3 bases from V and 4 bases from J; bases unmatched to any gene: 1. Germline CDR1 and CDR2: SGHTA and FQGTGA. The CDR3 spans 14 residues. CDR3 protein: CASSFSGRPDTQYF. The CDR3 nucleotides read TGTGCCAGCAGCTTTAGCGGGAGGCCAGATACGCAGTATTTT.

Details on this clone: Germline is not matched at one junction end, which may reflect a read error. The genes are TRBV28 and TRBJ2-7, with D maybe TRBD1 (6 bases). Germline CDR1 reads MDHEN; CDR2 reads SYDVKM. The CDR3 has 15 residues. CDR3 DNA: TGTGCCAGTAGTTTACCTCCGGGACATAACTACGAGCAGTACTTC. Translated, it gives CASSLPPGHNYEQYF.

The count of this clone is one. The chain uses TRBV7-2 and TRBJ2-7; the D is unclear. Trimming removed 4 bases at V and 6 bases at J, with 7 bases between. This CDR3 is built from 11 residues. Germline V gene lookup returns CDR1 SGHTA and CDR2 FQGNSA. The CDR3: CASSWRGEQYF. DNA of the CDR3: TGTGCCAGCAGCTGGAGAGGCGAGCAGTACTTC.